A selection of T cell receptor beta chains follows, all from one sample in a study of blood T cell repertoires in COVID-19. Here immunoSEQ multiplex PCR was the method, and the copy in TCRdb shows in-frame clones only, minus some. The sample includes approximately 170,000 clones, roughly 93% of them seen just once. The sample consisted of peripheral blood. The receptors here all came from a young man with COVID-19, enrolled during active disease. CDR3s include the opening cysteine and the closing phenylalanine or tryptophan. D genes are given only for firm matches. Rows give clone size only sometimes, using once, few, many, or a class for an expanded clone.

TRBV7-9	TRBJ2-1	-	few	CASSSRGDEQFF	TGTGCCAGCAGCTCTAGGGGCGATGAGCAGTTCTTC
TRBV28	TRBJ1-2	-	-	CASSPPGPGLASLDYGYTF	TGTGCCAGCAGTCCGCCCGGCCCAGGGTTGGCTTCGTTGGACTATGGCTACACCTTC
TRBV18	TRBJ2-1	-	-	CASSTTPRHEQFF	TGTGCCAGCTCTACGACTCCGCGACATGAGCAGTTCTTC
TRBV9	TRBJ1-3	TRBD1	-	CASSVSPNRGKGNTIYF	TGTGCCAGCAGCGTCTCCCCTAACAGGGGTAAGGGAAACACCATATATTTT
TRBV6-5	TRBJ1-2	-	-	CASSYDGASYGYTF	TGTGCCAGCAGTTACGATGGGGCTTCCTATGGCTACACCTTC
TRBV4-3	TRBJ2-1	TRBD2	-	CASSLASGSNEQFF	TGCGCCAGCAGCCTGGCTAGCGGGAGCAATGAGCAGTTCTTC
TRBV12-3/TRBV12-4	TRBJ1-1	-	few	CASSLGANTEAFF	TGTGCCAGCAGTTTAGGAGCGAACACTGAAGCTTTCTTT
TRBV11-1	TRBJ1-1	-	-	CASSRYDRWPEAFF	TGTGCCAGCAGCAGATACGACAGGTGGCCTGAAGCTTTCTTT
TRBV4-1	TRBJ1-5	-	once	CASSQDITRGQPQHF	TGCGCCAGCAGCCAAGATATTACCCGGGGACAGCCCCAGCATTTT
TRBV7-9	TRBJ1-2	-	-	CASSAPSGSGYTF	TGTGCCAGCAGCGCCCCCTCGGGGAGTGGCTACACCTTC
TRBV9	TRBJ2-7	-	-	CASSPRTASYEQYF	TGTGCCAGCAGCCCACGGACAGCGTCCTACGAGCAGTACTTC
TRBV28	TRBJ1-1	-	-	CASLYSPNTEAFF	TGTGCCAGCTTGTACAGTCCGAACACTGAAGCTTTCTTT
TRBV6-2/TRBV6-3	TRBJ2-7	-	-	CASSLGSGPYEQYF	TGTGCCAGCAGTTTGGGGAGTGGGCCCTACGAGCAGTACTTC
TRBV5-1	TRBJ2-6	-	-	CASSALDSPSGANVLTF	TGCGCCAGCAGCGCCCTTGACAGTCCCTCTGGGGCCAACGTCCTGACTTTC
TRBV4-3	TRBJ1-2	-	-	CASSEDGGVYGYTF	TGCGCCAGCAGCGAAGATGGGGGGGTCTATGGCTACACCTTC
TRBV30	TRBJ1-2	-	-	CAWSDQGFYGYTF	TGTGCCTGGAGTGACCAGGGATTCTATGGCTACACCTTC
TRBV28	TRBJ2-3	TRBD1	-	CASSLSKGATDTQYF	TGTGCCAGCAGTTTAAGTAAGGGGGCGACAGATACGCAGTATTTT
TRBV5-3	TRBJ2-1	-	once	CARGVDSPNEQFF	TGTGCCAGAGGGGTCGACAGCCCAAATGAGCAGTTCTTC
TRBV5-4	TRBJ2-7	TRBD2	-	CASSFQIAGVNEQYF	TGTGCCAGCAGCTTCCAAATAGCGGGAGTCAACGAGCAGTACTTC
TRBV30	TRBJ2-3	-	-	CAWSAGTDTQYF	TGTGCCTGGAGTGCCGGGACAGATACGCAGTATTTT
TRBV5-5	TRBJ1-2	-	-	CASSSPIGVEEGGYTF	TGTGCCAGCAGCTCACCCATCGGCGTGGAGGAGGGGGGCTACACCTTC
TRBV11-2	TRBJ2-1	-	-	CASSLEGRHRNEQFF	TGTGCCAGCAGCTTAGAGGGCAGGCACAGGAATGAGCAGTTCTTC
TRBV19	TRBJ1-2	TRBD1	-	CASSPGQGIYGYTF	TGTGCCAGTAGTCCGGGACAGGGGATCTATGGCTACACCTTC
TRBV5-8	TRBJ1-5	-	-	CASSLGARMGQPQHF	TGTGCCAGCAGCTTGGGGGCCCGTATGGGTCAGCCCCAGCATTTT